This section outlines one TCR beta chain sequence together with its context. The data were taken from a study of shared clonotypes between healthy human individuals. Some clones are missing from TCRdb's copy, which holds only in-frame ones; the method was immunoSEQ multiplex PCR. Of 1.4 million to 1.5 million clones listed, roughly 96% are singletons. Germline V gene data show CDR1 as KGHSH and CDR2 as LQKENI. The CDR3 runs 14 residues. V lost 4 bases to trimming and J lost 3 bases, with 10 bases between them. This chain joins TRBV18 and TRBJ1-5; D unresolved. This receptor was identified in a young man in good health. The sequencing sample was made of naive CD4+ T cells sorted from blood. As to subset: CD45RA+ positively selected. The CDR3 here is CASSQFPDNQPQHF. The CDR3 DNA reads TGTGCCAGCTCACAGTTTCCAGACAATCAGCCCCAGCATTTT.